This T cell receptor (beta chain) was observed in a study of spatial heterogeneity in lung cancer. The sample's time point: sample taken at primary tumor resection. TCRs were sequenced from unsorted whole RNA of tumor, nontumor lung or PBMC. Samples were donated by 72 untreated early-stage non-small cell lung cancer patients. Carried by each TCR cDNA molecule was a unique molecular identifier. TCRdb analysed the 5' RACE reads with MiXCR anew, one entry per CDR3 protein. The profile covers some 85,000 distinct CDR3 sequences, with approximately 21% appearing a single time and 6.2% taken by the ten largest. The germline gives CDR1 SGHTA, CDR2 FQGNSA. The CDR3 length is 14 residues. V was pared by 3 bases and J by 3 bases, with 8 bases between.

The source was PBMCs, collected at surgery. The receptor was isolated from a male donor with early-stage non-small cell lung cancer. This sequence joins TRBV7-2 and TRBJ1-4, with a weak D call TRBD1 (5 bases). CDR3 loop: CASSLTVANEKLFF. CDR3 nucleotide sequence: TGTGCCAGCAGCTTGACAGTTGCTAATGAAAAACTGTTTTTT.